The present T cell receptor (beta chain) was sequenced within a study of T cells in women clearing cervical HPV infection. Study-level background: Controls gave blood once infection was undetectable; cases at lesion identification.

In the case of this clone: Its ends do not fully match the called genes, so a read error is possible. The read gets to within 3 residues of the CDR3 end, and the germline J gene fills in the rest.

The repertoire was sequenced with immunoSEQ multiplex PCR; TCRdb's copy has only in-frame clones and lacks some. The sample includes about 36,000 clones. This CDR3 spans 13 amino acids. Germline lookup yields CDR1 GTSNPN and CDR2 SVGIG (reference sequence). The receptor's source is a woman aged 18-69 years with a cervical HPV16 infection that either progressed to CIN3+ or cleared (not recorded which). The chain combines TRBV30 with TRBJ2-4; weak D call: TRBD1 (5 bases). Sequencing was done on a sample of blood buffy coat. CDR3 bases read: TGTACCTGGAGTATCAAGGGGAATCAGCCT. Translated, it gives CTWSIKGNQP. From start to end, the CDR3 is CTWSIKGNQPQYF.